These T cell receptor beta chains were read from a single sample in a study of cytomegalovirus exposure and HLA in healthy donors. Data came from immunoSEQ multiplex PCR; TCRdb stores just in-frame clones and leaves some out. The table includes 150,000 or so clones, 70% to 80% detected once. Source material: PBMCs. The receptors originated from a middle-aged woman in good health and CMV-seronegative. Both conserved end residues are part of each CDR3. D genes are given only for firm matches.

V	D	J	CDR3
TRBV5-4	TRBD2	TRBJ2-2	CASSFRRGGKRNTGELFF
TRBV15	TRBD1	TRBJ1-5	CATSPVGTGIQPQHF
TRBV30	NA	TRBJ2-7	CAWSRAEGAEQYF
TRBV5-1	TRBD2	TRBJ2-1	CASSLASTSGSNEQFF
TRBV2	NA	TRBJ1-1	CASSEGGAVPRDTEAFF
TRBV5-1	NA	TRBJ1-1	CASSLSMNTEAFF
TRBV10-3	NA	TRBJ2-5	CAISGADQETQYF
TRBV7-9	NA	TRBJ1-1	CASSLEDGGNTEAFF
TRBV19	NA	TRBJ1-1	CARGSGNTEAFF
TRBV5-1	TRBD1	TRBJ2-3	CASSLAGTGIDTQYF
TRBV30	TRBD2	TRBJ2-3	CAWSVWIPETSGGVDTQYF
TRBV9	TRBD2	TRBJ2-7	CASSVLAGGEQYF
TRBV7-9	NA	TRBJ1-2	CASTSGGDGGPYGYTF
TRBV4-1	NA	TRBJ2-1	CASSQDSLTHRSYNEQFF
TRBV6-1	TRBD1	TRBJ1-5	CASSEAPRGVNQPQHF
TRBV6-1	TRBD2	TRBJ2-7	CASSDSGRLYEQYF
TRBV7-9	NA	TRBJ1-2	CASSSPGWDGYTF
TRBV28	NA	TRBJ1-5	CASSLDRPNQPQHF
TRBV10-2	NA	TRBJ2-3	CASSDGVVTDTQYF
TRBV10-3	TRBD2	TRBJ2-5	CAISVTGLAGGETQYF
TRBV28	NA	TRBJ1-1	CASSMRGLGRAFF
TRBV11-3	NA	TRBJ1-5	CASSLAIQGSNQPQHF
TRBV2	NA	TRBJ2-1	CASSDRGISNEQFF
TRBV19	NA	TRBJ1-2	CASRTGTNYGYTF
TRBV6-1	TRBD2	TRBJ2-7	CASSPGTSGSYEQYF
TRBV9	TRBD2	TRBJ2-7	CASSVTSGEGEEQYF
TRBV6-5	NA	TRBJ2-2	CASSRRTNTGELFF
TRBV29-1	TRBD2	TRBJ2-1	CSVARYKGTSGRAGYNEQFF
TRBV25-1	TRBD2	TRBJ2-1	CASSAPGTSPLWDEQFF
TRBV5-1	TRBD2	TRBJ2-1	CASSPLGTSGRDEQFF
TRBV4-2	NA	TRBJ1-2	CASSQEGGVNYGYTF